This T cell receptor (beta chain) was obtained from a study of cytomegalovirus exposure and HLA in healthy donors. Findings and limits, study-wide: In an earlier analysis, most TCR beta V segments were productive about 87% or about 30% of the time. In a later analysis, TCR association rates varied by HLA locus: DRB1 most, HLA-C fewest.

In regard to this clone: The antigen remains undetermined.

Per the germline V gene, CDR1 is SEHNR and CDR2 is FQNEAQ (reference sequence). V shed 3 bases and J 1 base; nucleotides not matched to a gene: 4. This CDR3 region has 17 residues. PCR primers comprised 60 Vbeta and 13 Jbeta primers. Produced via immunoSEQ multiplex PCR; TCRdb's table is partial and in-frame only. The sample has around 130,000 clones, roughly four fifths seen once. The V gene is TRBV7-9, the J gene TRBJ2-1; 12 nucleotides line up with TRBD2. Sequenced input: PBMCs. The origin of this receptor is a woman aged 18 to 35 in good health and CMV-seronegative. CDR3 sequence (DNA): TGTGCCAGCAGCTTCCTAGCGGGGGGGTCTTCCTACAATGAGCAGTTCTTC. Protein sequence: CASSFLAGGSSYNEQFF.